This is a list of T cell receptor beta chains from one sample in a study of blood T cells in healthy people across ages. TCRdb re-called the 5' RACE reads through MiXCR, storing one row per CDR3 protein. The data hold about 1.1 million distinct CDR3 sequences, with under 40% observed a single time. Sequenced sample: blood. Source of these receptors: a man aged 18 to 30 in good health. Both conserved end residues are part of each CDR3. Each record gives: clone size, V gene, D gene, J gene, CDR3 protein, CDR3 DNA. A D gene is named only where the DNA matches it firmly. Rows may omit the clone size; those that give it use once, few, many or a size class.

-	TRBV7-9	TRBD1	TRBJ2-5	CASSLSRQGRKETQYF	TGTGCCAGCAGCTTATCCCGACAGGGGAGAAAAGAGACCCAGTACTTC
-	TRBV20-1	-	TRBJ1-4	CSARDYRDVGEKLFF	TGCAGTGCTAGAGATTACAGGGATGTCGGTGAAAAACTGTTTTTT
-	TRBV6-2/TRBV6-3	TRBD2	TRBJ2-1	CASNPHGGNSYNKQFF	TGTGCCAGCAATCCTCACGGGGGGAACTCCTACAATAAGCAGTTCTTC
few	TRBV9	TRBD2	TRBJ2-3	CASSGPSGGSDTQYF	TGTGCCAGCAGCGGGCCTAGCGGGGGCTCAGATACGCAGTATTTT
-	TRBV20-1	-	TRBJ1-1	CSARGNFLGLTEAFF	TGCAGTGCTAGAGGGAACTTTTTAGGGTTAACTGAAGCTTTCTTT
-	TRBV7-9	TRBD1	TRBJ1-2	CASSHIDRDGYTF	TGTGCCAGCAGCCATATCGACAGGGATGGCTACACCTTC
-	TRBV6-2/TRBV6-3	-	TRBJ2-7	CASKRASVSSYEQYF	TGTGCCAGCAAGAGGGCTAGCGTGTCATCCTACGAGCAGTACTTC
-	TRBV4-3	-	TRBJ2-2	CASSRGTFGELFF	TGCGCCAGCAGCCGTGGGACTTTCGGGGAGCTGTTTTTT
few	TRBV2	TRBD1	TRBJ1-2	CASSEDTGGLMFGYTF	TGTGCCAGCAGTGAAGATACAGGGGGCTTAATGTTTGGCTACACCTTC
-	TRBV25-1	-	TRBJ1-2	CVSSDLQGVGYGYTF	TGTGTCAGCAGTGATTTACAGGGAGTAGGGTATGGCTACACCTTC
-	TRBV7-6	-	TRBJ2-7	CASSPTEDYEQYF	TGTGCCAGCAGCCCAACAGAGGACTACGAGCAGTACTTC
-	TRBV12-3/TRBV12-4	-	TRBJ1-1	CASSFSLRGPVGAFF	TGTGCCAGCAGTTTCTCTCTCCGGGGGCCGGTCGGGGCTTTCTTT
-	TRBV3-1	-	TRBJ2-1	CASSQDRGVPLNEQFF	TGTGCCAGCAGCCAAGATAGGGGGGTACCCTTGAATGAGCAGTTCTTC
many	TRBV5-1	-	TRBJ2-4	CASSYGEAKNIQYF	TGCGCCAGCAGCTACGGGGAGGCCAAAAACATTCAGTACTTC
once	TRBV20-1	-	TRBJ2-1	CSARDLGSGSYNEQFF	TGCAGTGCTAGAGATCTCGGAAGCGGTTCCTACAATGAGCAGTTCTTC
-	TRBV18	-	TRBJ2-1	CASSEGGLDSYNKQFF	TGTGCCAGCTCCGAGGGGGGCCTAGATTCCTACAATAAGCAGTTCTTC
-	TRBV20-1	TRBD1	TRBJ2-1	CSAGDRGNEQFF	TGCAGTGCTGGGGACAGGGGAAATGAGCAGTTCTTC
-	TRBV27	-	TRBJ2-1	CASFAWNEQFF	TGTGCCAGCTTCGCGTGGAATGAGCAGTTCTTC
-	TRBV29-1	TRBD1	TRBJ1-1	CSVEAGFGQGMNTEAFF	TGCAGCGTTGAAGCGGGGTTCGGACAGGGCATGAACACTGAAGCTTTCTTT
-	TRBV27	-	TRBJ2-7	CASSTGPGITYEQYF	TGTGCCAGCAGTACGGGTCCGGGGATCACCTACGAGCAGTACTTC
few	TRBV20-1	-	TRBJ1-2	CSARTARGGYTF	TGCAGTGCTAGAACCGCGCGAGGGGGCTACACCTTC
-	TRBV28	TRBD1	TRBJ1-5	CASSGPRGPIQPQHF	TGTGCCAGCAGCGGTCCCAGGGGGCCGATTCAGCCCCAGCATTTT
few	TRBV7-8	-	TRBJ1-1	CASTVDMNTEAFF	TGTGCCAGCACGGTGGACATGAACACTGAAGCTTTCTTT
-	TRBV4-3	-	TRBJ1-1	CASSQELRQNTEAFF	TGCGCCAGCAGCCAAGAGTTACGCCAGAACACTGAAGCTTTCTTT
many	TRBV7-2	-	TRBJ1-2	CASSFTSYGYTF	TGTGCCAGCAGCTTTACCAGCTATGGCTACACCTTC
-	TRBV20-1	-	TRBJ1-1	CSARDPSDSMDTEAFF	TGCAGTGCTAGAGATCCAAGTGATAGTATGGACACTGAAGCTTTCTTT
once	TRBV6-2/TRBV6-3	TRBD2	TRBJ2-3	CASSPGVSGRGARDTQYF	TGTGCCAGCAGTCCCGGTGTGAGCGGGAGAGGGGCTAGAGATACGCAGTATTTT
many	TRBV6-2/TRBV6-3	-	TRBJ2-1	CASSYPDEQFF	TGTGCCAGCAGTTACCCGGATGAGCAGTTCTTC
few	TRBV7-9	-	TRBJ1-6	CASSLRQNNSPLHF	TGTGCCAGCAGCTTAAGGCAGAATAATTCACCCCTCCACTTT
-	TRBV15	TRBD1	TRBJ2-7	CATSRATGGEGYEQYF	TGTGCCACCAGCAGAGCGACAGGGGGCGAAGGATACGAGCAGTACTTC
-	TRBV7-9	TRBD1	TRBJ1-2	CASSPRQGADGYTF	TGTGCCAGCAGTCCCAGACAGGGGGCGGATGGCTACACCTTC
-	TRBV29-1	-	TRBJ1-1	CSVDYMNTEAFF	TGCAGCGTTGATTACATGAACACTGAAGCTTTCTTT
-	TRBV21-1	-	TRBJ2-5	CASSKSEAGETQYF	TGTGCCAGCAGCAAGAGTGAGGCGGGGGAGACCCAGTACTTC
-	TRBV12-3/TRBV12-4	-	TRBJ2-7	CASSLSGDLGYEQYF	TGTGCCAGCAGTTTATCTGGGGACCTTGGGTACGAGCAGTACTTC
many	TRBV6-5	TRBD2	TRBJ2-1	CASSYSGGNSYNEQFF	TGTGCCAGCAGTTACTCCGGGGGGAACTCCTACAATGAGCAGTTCTTC
-	TRBV12-3/TRBV12-4	TRBD1	TRBJ2-5	CTSRGTDLQETQYF	TGTACCAGCAGGGGGACCGATCTCCAAGAGACCCAGTACTTC
-	TRBV15	-	TRBJ2-7	CATTVGGGSREQYF	TGTGCCACCACCGTAGGAGGGGGCTCGCGCGAGCAGTACTTC
few	TRBV6-6	TRBD1	TRBJ1-2	CASADDRDRRGYTF	TGTGCCAGCGCGGACGACAGGGATCGGCGTGGCTACACCTTC
few	TRBV29-1	-	TRBJ2-7	CSVAGGRLGYEQYF	TGCAGCGTCGCCGGGGGCAGGCTAGGGTACGAGCAGTACTTC
-	TRBV20-1	TRBD1	TRBJ2-1	CSASQDRVFGEQFF	TGCAGTGCCTCCCAGGACAGGGTGTTCGGTGAGCAGTTCTTC
few	TRBV29-1	-	TRBJ1-1	CSAVTGTANTEAFF	TGCAGCGCCGTAACCGGGACGGCTAACACTGAAGCTTTCTTT
-	TRBV6-1	-	TRBJ2-5	CASRLHQQETQYF	TGTGCCAGCAGACTACACCAACAAGAGACCCAGTACTTC
-	TRBV6-5	TRBD1	TRBJ2-7	CASSYATGEGYEQYF	TGTGCCAGCAGTTATGCCACAGGGGAAGGGTACGAGCAGTACTTC
few	TRBV9	-	TRBJ2-3	CASSRTTSTDTQYF	TGTGCCAGCAGCCGGACGACTAGCACAGATACGCAGTATTTT
-	TRBV27	TRBD1	TRBJ1-6	CASKTGGHNSPLHF	TGTGCCAGCAAGACAGGGGGCCATAATTCACCCCTCCACTTT
-	TRBV10-3	-	TRBJ1-1	CAISTYGQNTEAFF	TGTGCCATCAGTACTTACGGCCAGAACACTGAAGCTTTCTTT
many	TRBV29-1	-	TRBJ1-1	CSVEAGGDTEAFF	TGCAGCGTTGAAGCCGGAGGGGACACTGAAGCTTTCTTT
few	TRBV7-3	-	TRBJ2-1	CASSPRTGLLYNEQFF	TGTGCCAGCAGCCCCAGGACGGGCCTTCTATACAATGAGCAGTTCTTC
many	TRBV18	TRBD1	TRBJ1-6	CASSPGQGNSPLHF	TGTGCCAGCAGCCCGGGACAGGGTAATTCACCCCTCCACTTT
once	TRBV2	TRBD2	TRBJ2-3	CANSSGGINTQYF	TGTGCCAACTCTAGCGGGGGTATTAATACGCAGTATTTT
few	TRBV7-2	-	TRBJ1-2	CASSPTGHGYTF	TGTGCCAGCAGCCCAACTGGACATGGCTACACCTTC
-	TRBV12-3/TRBV12-4	-	TRBJ1-1	CASRRQRNTEAFF	TGTGCCAGCAGACGACAGCGTAACACTGAAGCTTTCTTT
-	TRBV13	-	TRBJ2-1	CASSDAWVDRCEQFF	TGTGCCAGCAGCGATGCCTGGGTCGACCGGTGTGAGCAGTTCTTC
few	TRBV5-1	TRBD1	TRBJ2-7	CASSTGQGIHEQYF	TGCGCCAGCAGCACCGGACAGGGGATCCACGAGCAGTACTTC
few	TRBV11-2	-	TRBJ2-7	CASTVNIQTLHYEQYF	TGTGCCAGCACCGTAAATATACAGACACTCCACTACGAGCAGTACTTC
few	TRBV9	-	TRBJ2-5	CASSAEGNEQYF	TGTGCCAGCAGCGCCGAGGGCAATGAGCAGTACTTC
-	TRBV7-3	-	TRBJ2-3	CASSINQGMDTQYF	TGTGCCAGCAGCATCAATCAGGGAATGGATACGCAGTATTTT
-	TRBV6-2/TRBV6-3	-	TRBJ1-3	CASSARRGFSGNTIYF	TGTGCCAGCAGCGCCCGACGGGGATTCTCTGGAAACACCATATATTTT
-	TRBV29-1	-	TRBJ2-3	CSVAVDPESTDTQYF	TGCAGCGTTGCTGTCGACCCGGAGAGCACAGATACGCAGTATTTT
-	TRBV4-2	-	TRBJ2-3	CASSQVSSQRVGTDTQYF	TGTGCCAGCAGCCAAGTGTCTAGTCAGCGCGTTGGCACAGATACGCAGTATTTT